This entry concerns a single T cell receptor (beta chain). This entry is derived from a study of blood T cell repertoires in COVID-19. The V end lost 9 bases, the J end lost 0 bases, and 14 bases lay between the germline ends. Germline V lookup: CDR1 SGHTS, CDR2 YDEGEE. The CDR3 consists of 14 residues. The method was immunoSEQ multiplex PCR; TCRdb's version includes in-frame clones alone and lacks a portion of them. The data show over 50,000 clones, over 70% seen once. This sequence originates from a human donor with active or convalescent COVID-19. The donor label of this sample is uncertain. Sample: peripheral blood. V gene TRBV5-8 combines with J gene TRBJ2-3; D might be TRBD1 (6 bases). DNA of the CDR3: TGTGCCACCCACAGGGCCTCTAGCACAGATACGCAGTATTTT. Translating gives CATHRASSTDTQYF.